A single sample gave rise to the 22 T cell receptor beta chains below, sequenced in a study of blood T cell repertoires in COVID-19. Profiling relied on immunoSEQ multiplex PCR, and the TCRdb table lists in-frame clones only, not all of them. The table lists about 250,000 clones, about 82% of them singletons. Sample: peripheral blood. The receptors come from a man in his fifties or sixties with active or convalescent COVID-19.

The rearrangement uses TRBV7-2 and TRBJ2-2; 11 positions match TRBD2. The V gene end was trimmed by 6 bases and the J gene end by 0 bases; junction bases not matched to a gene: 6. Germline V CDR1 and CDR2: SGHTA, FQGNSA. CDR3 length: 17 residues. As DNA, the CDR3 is TGTGCCAGCAGGGAGGGACTAGCGGCATCGAACACCGGGGAGCTGTTTTTT. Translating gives CASREGLAASNTGELFF. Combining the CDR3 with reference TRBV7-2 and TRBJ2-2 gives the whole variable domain GAGVSQSPSNKVTEKGKDVELRCDPISGHTALYWYRQSLGQGLEFLIYFQGNSAPDKSGLPSDRFSAERTGGSVSTLTIQRTQQEDSAVYLCASREGLAASNTGELFFGEGSRLTVL.

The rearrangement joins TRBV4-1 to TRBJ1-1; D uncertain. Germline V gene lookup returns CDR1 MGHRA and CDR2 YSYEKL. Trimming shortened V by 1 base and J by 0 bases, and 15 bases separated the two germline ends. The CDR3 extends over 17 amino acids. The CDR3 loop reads CASSQAGEGAMNTEAFF. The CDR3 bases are TGCGCCAGCAGCCAAGCTGGGGAGGGCGCAATGAACACTGAAGCTTTCTTT.

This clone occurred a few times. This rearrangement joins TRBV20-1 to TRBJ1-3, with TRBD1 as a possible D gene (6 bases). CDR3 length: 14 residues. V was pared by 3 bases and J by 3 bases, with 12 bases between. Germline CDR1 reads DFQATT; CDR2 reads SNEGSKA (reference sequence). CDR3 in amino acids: CSASGQGFGNTIYF. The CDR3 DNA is TGCAGTGCTAGTGGGCAGGGGTTTGGAAACACCATATATTTT.

The CDR3: CASSQAQGNYEQFF. In DNA form, the CDR3 reads TGCGCCAGCAGCCAAGCACAGGGGAACTATGAGCAGTTCTTC. The genes are TRBV4-3 and TRBJ2-1; TRBD1 aligns across 7 bases. This CDR3 comprises 14 residues. In germline, CDR1 is LGHNA, CDR2 YSLEER. After removal of 1 base from V and 8 bases from J, the junction contained 5 bases not matched to a gene.

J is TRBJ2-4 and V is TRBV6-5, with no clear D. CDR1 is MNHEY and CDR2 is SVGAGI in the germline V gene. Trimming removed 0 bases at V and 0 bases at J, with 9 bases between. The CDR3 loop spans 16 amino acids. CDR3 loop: CASSYSIQLAKNIQYF. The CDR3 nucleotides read TGTGCCAGCAGTTACTCGATACAGTTAGCCAAAAACATTCAGTACTTC.

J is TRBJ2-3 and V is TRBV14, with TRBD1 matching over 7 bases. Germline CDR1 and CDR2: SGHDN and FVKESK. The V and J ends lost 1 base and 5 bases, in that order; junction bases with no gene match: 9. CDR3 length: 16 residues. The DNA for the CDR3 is TGTGCCAGCAGCCAAGGGTCCAGGGGGTATGGAGATACGCAGTATTTT. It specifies CASSQGSRGYGDTQYF.

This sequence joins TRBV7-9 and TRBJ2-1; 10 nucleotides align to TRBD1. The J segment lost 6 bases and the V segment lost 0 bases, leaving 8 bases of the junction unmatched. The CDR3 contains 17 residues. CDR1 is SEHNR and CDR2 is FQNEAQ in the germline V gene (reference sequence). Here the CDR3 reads CASSLALGTGVINEQFF. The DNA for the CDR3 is TGTGCCAGCAGCTTAGCGCTAGGGACAGGGGTAATCAATGAGCAGTTCTTC.

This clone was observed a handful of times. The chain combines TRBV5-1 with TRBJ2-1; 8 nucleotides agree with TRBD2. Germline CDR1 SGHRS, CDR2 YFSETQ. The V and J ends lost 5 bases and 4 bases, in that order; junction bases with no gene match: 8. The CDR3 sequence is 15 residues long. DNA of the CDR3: TGCGCCAGCAGGTTACTAGCGGTCGAGTACAATGAGCAGTTCTTC. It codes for CASRLLAVEYNEQFF.

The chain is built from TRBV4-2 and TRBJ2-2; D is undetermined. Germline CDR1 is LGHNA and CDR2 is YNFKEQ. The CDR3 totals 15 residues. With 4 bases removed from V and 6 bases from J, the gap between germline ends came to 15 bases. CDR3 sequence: CASSLSGASPGELFF. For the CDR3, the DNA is TGTGCCAGCAGCCTTAGTGGAGCTTCCCCCGGGGAGCTGTTTTTT.

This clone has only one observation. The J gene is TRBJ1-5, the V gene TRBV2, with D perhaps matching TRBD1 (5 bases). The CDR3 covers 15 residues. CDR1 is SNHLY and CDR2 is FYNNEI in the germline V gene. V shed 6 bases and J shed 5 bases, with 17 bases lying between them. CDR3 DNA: TGTGCCAGCAGGTCGCGGCCCGACAGTTATCAGCCCCAGCATTTT. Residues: CASRSRPDSYQPQHF.

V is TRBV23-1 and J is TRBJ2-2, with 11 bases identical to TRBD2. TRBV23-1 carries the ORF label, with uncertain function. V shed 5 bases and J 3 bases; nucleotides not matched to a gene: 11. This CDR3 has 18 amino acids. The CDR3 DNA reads TGCGCCAGCAGTAAAGGACTAGCGGGCCTAAGAGACACCGGGGAGCTGTTTTTT. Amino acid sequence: CASSKGLAGLRDTGELFF.

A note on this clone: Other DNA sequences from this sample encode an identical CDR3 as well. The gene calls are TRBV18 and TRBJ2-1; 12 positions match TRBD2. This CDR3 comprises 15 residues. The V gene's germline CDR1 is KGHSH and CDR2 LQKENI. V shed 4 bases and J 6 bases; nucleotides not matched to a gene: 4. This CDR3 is CASSQTSGSGNEQFF. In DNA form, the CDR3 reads TGTGCCAGCTCACAGACTAGCGGGAGTGGCAATGAGCAGTTCTTC.

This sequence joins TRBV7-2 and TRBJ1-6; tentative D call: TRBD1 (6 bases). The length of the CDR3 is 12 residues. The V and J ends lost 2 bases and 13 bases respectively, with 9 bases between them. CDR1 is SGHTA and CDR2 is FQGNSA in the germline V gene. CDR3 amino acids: CASSLQGHPLHF. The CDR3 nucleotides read TGTGCCAGCAGCTTACAGGGGCATCCCCTCCACTTT.

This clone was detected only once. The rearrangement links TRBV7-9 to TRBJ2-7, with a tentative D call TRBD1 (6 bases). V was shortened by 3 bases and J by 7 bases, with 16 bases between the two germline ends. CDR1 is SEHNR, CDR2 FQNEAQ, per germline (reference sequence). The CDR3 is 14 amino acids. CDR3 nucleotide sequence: TGTGCCAGCAGCTTGGACAGTGGGGTGAGTGAGCAGTACTTC. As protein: CASSLDSGVSEQYF.

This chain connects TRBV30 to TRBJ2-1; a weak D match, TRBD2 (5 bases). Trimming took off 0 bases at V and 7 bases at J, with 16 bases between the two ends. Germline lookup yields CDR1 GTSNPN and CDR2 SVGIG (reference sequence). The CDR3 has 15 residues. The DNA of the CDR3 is TGTGCCTGGAGTGTCAGGAGGAGGTACATGAATGAGCAGTTCTTC. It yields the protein CAWSVRRRYMNEQFF. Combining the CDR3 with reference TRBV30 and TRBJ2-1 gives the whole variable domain SQTIHQWPATLVQPVGSPLSLECTVEGTSNPNLYWYRQAAGRGLQLLFYSVGIGQISSEVPQNLSASRPQDRQFILSSKKLLLSDSGFYLCAWSVRRRYMNEQFFGPGTRLTVL.

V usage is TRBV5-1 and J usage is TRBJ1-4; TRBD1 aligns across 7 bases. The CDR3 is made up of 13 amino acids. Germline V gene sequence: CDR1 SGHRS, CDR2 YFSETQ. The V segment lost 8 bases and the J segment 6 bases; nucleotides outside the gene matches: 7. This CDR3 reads CASSTGNDEKLFF. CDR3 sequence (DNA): TGCGCCAGTTCGACAGGGAATGATGAAAAACTGTTTTTT.

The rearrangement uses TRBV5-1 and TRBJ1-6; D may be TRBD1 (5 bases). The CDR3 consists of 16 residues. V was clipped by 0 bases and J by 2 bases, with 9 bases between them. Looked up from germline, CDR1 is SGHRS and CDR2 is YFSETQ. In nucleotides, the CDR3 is TGCGCCAGCAGCTTGGCGTCGACAGCCTATAATTCACCCCTCCACTTT. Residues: CASSLASTAYNSPLHF.

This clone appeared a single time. The CDR3 DNA sequence: TGCAGCGTTAGCAACAGGGGGAAATATGGCTACACCTTC. This translates into CSVSNRGKYGYTF. The chain recombines TRBV29-1 with TRBJ1-2; 8 bases fit TRBD1. Trimming cost V 5 bases and J 5 bases; bases outside gene matches: 7. The CDR3 spans 13 residues. Germline V gives CDR1 SQVTM, CDR2 ANQGSEA.

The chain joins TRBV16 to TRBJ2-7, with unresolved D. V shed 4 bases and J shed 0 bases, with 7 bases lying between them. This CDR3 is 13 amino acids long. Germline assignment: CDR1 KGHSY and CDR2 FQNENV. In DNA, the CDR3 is TGTGCCAGCAGCCCCCAGGTCTCCTACGAGCAGTACTTC. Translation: CASSPQVSYEQYF.

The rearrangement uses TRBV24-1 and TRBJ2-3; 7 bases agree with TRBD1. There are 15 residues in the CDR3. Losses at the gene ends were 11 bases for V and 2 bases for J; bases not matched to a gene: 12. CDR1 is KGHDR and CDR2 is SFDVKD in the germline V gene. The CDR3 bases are TGTGCCATCTCGACAGGGATCAGTGACACAGATACGCAGTATTTT. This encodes CAISTGISDTDTQYF.

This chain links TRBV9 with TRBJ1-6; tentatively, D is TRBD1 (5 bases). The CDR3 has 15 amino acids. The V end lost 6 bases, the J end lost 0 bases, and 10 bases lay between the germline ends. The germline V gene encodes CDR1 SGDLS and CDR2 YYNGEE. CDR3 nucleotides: TGTGCCAGCACGGACACAGGCTCCTATAATTCACCCCTCCACTTT. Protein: CASTDTGSYNSPLHF.

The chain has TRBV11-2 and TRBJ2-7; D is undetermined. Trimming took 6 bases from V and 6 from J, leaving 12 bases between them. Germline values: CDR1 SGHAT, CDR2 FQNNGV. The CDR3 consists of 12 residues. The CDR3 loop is CASRRDRGEQYF. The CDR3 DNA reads TGTGCCAGCAGACGAGATCGTGGCGAGCAGTACTTC.